This TCR beta chain was retrieved from a study of CD8 T cells in Susac syndrome. CDR1 and CDR2 from the germline V gene are SEHNR and FQNEAQ (reference sequence). The CDR3 has 14 amino acids. Trimming took 4 bases from V and 3 from J; bases not matched to a gene: 5. A quantity of about 0.5 to 1 ug RNA underwent reverse transcription using random hexamers. In TCRdb, the immunoSEQ multiplex PCR reads were re-called with MiXCR into one record per CDR3 protein. Of roughly 150,000 distinct CDR3 sequences in the sample, just over 90% are singletons; the top ten hold just over 0.13%. This chain uses TRBV7-9 with TRBJ1-2; 7 nucleotides agree with TRBD1. Material: CD4+ T cells from PBMCs. The origin of this receptor is a human donor in good health. The CDR3 bases are TGTGCCAGCAGCTCCGAGGGGGCTTACTATGGCTACACCTTC. Amino acid sequence: CASSSEGAYYGYTF.